These 5 T cell receptor beta chains were all obtained from the same sample, sequenced in a study of blood T cell repertoires in COVID-19 (dated by TCRdb to 2018 to 2021). Library preparation used the immunoSEQ multiplex PCR assay. As stored in TCRdb, this immuneACCESS dataset retains in-frame rearrangements with V and J assigned. A fraction of the clones does not appear; measured against another copy, unresolved V genes explain less than half of the discrepancy, and the remainder lacks a known reason. The sample table contains 150,000 or so clones; only one count was recorded for around nine tenths of them. The ten largest clones capture less than 2% of the sample. The sample taken for sequencing was peripheral blood. All receptors derive from a woman aged 55-69 years with acute or convalescent COVID-19.

The J gene is TRBJ1-6, the V gene TRBV6-6, with D uncertain. The V end was cut by 7 bases, the J end by 9 bases, with 19 bases between. Germline V gives CDR1 MNHNY, CDR2 SVGAGI (reference sequence). The CDR3 extends over 15 amino acids. For the CDR3, the DNA is TGTGCCAGCACCCGAGGCGTCGTAGCCTCTTCACCCCTCCACTTT. Its protein is CASTRGVVASSPLHF.

This clone was recorded a few times. The rearrangement joins TRBV14 to TRBJ1-3; no clear D gene. With 3 bases removed from V and 0 bases from J, the gap between germline ends came to 9 bases. CDR1 and CDR2 from the germline V gene are SGHDN and FVKESK. The CDR3 contains 15 residues. The CDR3 bases are TGTGCCAGCAGCCAGCGACGGAGCTCTGGAAACACCATATATTTT. This encodes CASSQRRSSGNTIYF. The variable domain in full, with the rest retrieved from reference TRBV14 and TRBJ1-3, is EAGVTQFPSHSVIEKGQTVTLRCDPISGHDNLYWYRRVMGKEIKFLLHFVKESKQDESGMPNNRFLAERTGGTYSTLKVQPAELEDSGVYFCASSQRRSSGNTIYFGEGSWLTVV.

This chain links TRBV28 with TRBJ1-1, with D unclear. V was clipped by 3 bases and J by 0 bases, with 8 bases between them. Germline loops: CDR1 MDHEN, CDR2 SYDVKM. This CDR3 has 14 residues. CDR3 bases: TGTGCCAGCAGTTTTTCGCAGATGAACACTGAAGCTTTCTTT. Translation gives CASSFSQMNTEAFF.

The genes are TRBV9 and TRBJ1-2, with 12 bases that match TRBD1. This CDR3 contains 15 residues. V was clipped by 4 bases and J by 4 bases; unmatched bases: 5. Looked up from germline, CDR1 is SGDLS and CDR2 is YYNGEE. This CDR3 reads CASSSRGQGAYGYTF. The CDR3 DNA is TGTGCCAGCAGCTCGAGGGGACAGGGGGCCTATGGCTACACCTTC.

This clone was observed a handful of times. This chain uses TRBV11-3 with TRBJ2-3; 9 nucleotides match TRBD2. Germline V gives CDR1 SGHNT, CDR2 YENEEA. The ends lost 3 bases at V and 4 bases at J; junction bases unmatched: 2. There are 14 residues in the CDR3. In nucleotides, the CDR3 is TGTGCCAGCAGCTTTAGCGGGGGCTCAGATACGCAGTATTTT. Its translation is CASSFSGGSDTQYF. Complete variable domain (other parts from reference TRBV11-3 and TRBJ2-3): EAGVVQSPRYKIIEKKQPVAFWCNPISGHNTLYWYLQNLGQGPELLIRYENEEAVDDSQLPKDRFSAERLKGVDSTLKIQPAELGDSAVYLCASSFSGGSDTQYFGPGTRLTVL.